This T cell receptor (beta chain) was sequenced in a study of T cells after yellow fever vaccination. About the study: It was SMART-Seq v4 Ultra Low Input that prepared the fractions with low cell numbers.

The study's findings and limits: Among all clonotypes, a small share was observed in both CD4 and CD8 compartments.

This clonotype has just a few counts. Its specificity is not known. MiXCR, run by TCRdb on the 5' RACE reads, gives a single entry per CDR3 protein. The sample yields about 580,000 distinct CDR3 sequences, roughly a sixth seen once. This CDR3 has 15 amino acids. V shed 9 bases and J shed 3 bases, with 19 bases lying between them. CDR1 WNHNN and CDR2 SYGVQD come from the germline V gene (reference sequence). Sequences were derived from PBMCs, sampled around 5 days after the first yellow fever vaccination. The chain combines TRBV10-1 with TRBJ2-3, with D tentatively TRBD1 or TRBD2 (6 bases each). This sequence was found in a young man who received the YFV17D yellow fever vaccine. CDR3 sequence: CASSRGPGNTDTQYF. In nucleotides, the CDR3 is TGCGCCAGTTCCCGGGGGCCGGGGAATACAGATACGCAGTATTTT.